The 20 T cell receptor beta chains reported below all come from one sample, sequenced in a study of T cell responses to AZD1222 COVID-19 vaccine. The protocol was immunoSEQ multiplex PCR, while the TCRdb copy is restricted to in-frame clones and leaves out a portion. Among 90,000 to 140,000 clones listed, 82% were seen once. The sample in question was peripheral blood, obtained on day 0 of AZD1222 vaccination. The receptor set was obtained from an adult in good health.

The chain joins TRBV5-1 to TRBJ1-2, with a tentative D call TRBD1 (6 bases). From germline, CDR1 is SGHRS and CDR2 YFSETQ. Trimming pared 0 bases from V and 6 bases from J, leaving 18 bases between. The CDR3 totals 16 residues. The CDR3 reads CASSLAPGQGVDGYTF. The CDR3 DNA follows: TGCGCCAGCAGCTTGGCCCCGGGACAAGGGGTGGATGGCTACACCTTC.

This clone was detected a few times. This chain connects TRBV30 to TRBJ1-6; no reliable D call. The germline V gene has CDR1 GTSNPN and CDR2 SVGIG (reference sequence). V shed 2 bases and J shed 11 bases, with 10 bases lying between them. There are 12 residues in the CDR3. The CDR3 coding sequence is TGTGCCTGGAGTTCAAGTGGTACACCCCTCCACTTT. This translates into CAWSSSGTPLHF.

The chain uses TRBV19 and TRBJ1-6; weak D call: TRBD1 (5 bases). CDR3 size: 14 residues. Trimming stripped 3 bases from V and 3 bases from J, with 6 bases between. Germline V gene lookup returns CDR1 LNHDA and CDR2 SQIVND (reference sequence). CDR3 DNA sequence: TGTGCCAGTAGTATTCAGGGCTATAATTCACCCCTCCACTTT. It codes for CASSIQGYNSPLHF.

The chain recombines TRBV4-3 with TRBJ1-6; D not resolved. Looked up from germline, CDR1 is LGHNA and CDR2 is YSLEER. V was clipped by 4 bases and J by 1 base, with 8 bases between them. This CDR3 spans 15 amino acids. The CDR3 loop is CASSPGSSYNSPLHF. Written as DNA, the CDR3 is TGCGCCAGCAGCCCGGGCAGTTCCTATAATTCACCCCTCCACTTT.

The table lists this clone with a count of one. This chain connects TRBV5-1 to TRBJ2-7; D possibly uses TRBD1 or TRBD2 (5 bases each). The CDR3 is 13 residues long. The germline V gene encodes CDR1 SGHRS and CDR2 YFSETQ. The germline V and J ends were trimmed by 6 bases and 1 base, with 11 bases remaining between them. The CDR3 DNA reads TGCGCCAGCAATACCGAGGGGTCCTACGAGCAGTACTTC. Translated: CASNTEGSYEQYF.

The gene calls are TRBV6-1 and TRBJ1-2, with D perhaps matching TRBD1 (6 bases). CDR1 and CDR2 (germline): MNHNS, SASEGT. This CDR3 is 14 amino acids long. V gave up 2 bases and J gave up 4 bases, with 11 bases separating them. CDR3 region: CASSEQNRAYGYTF. CDR3 sequence (DNA): TGTGCCAGCAGTGAACAGAACAGGGCCTATGGCTACACCTTC.

The V call is TRBV18, the J call TRBJ1-1, with TRBD1 as a possible D gene (5 bases). The germline V gene has CDR1 KGHSH and CDR2 LQKENI. The CDR3 sequence is 14 residues long. V dropped 3 bases and J dropped 2 bases, with 10 bases sitting between them. The CDR3 DNA reads as TGTGCCAGCTCACCCGACAGTCGAAACACTGAAGCTTTCTTT. Translation gives CASSPDSRNTEAFF.

This chain uses TRBV11-2 with TRBJ1-3; possibly TRBD1 for D (6 bases). This CDR3 has 15 residues. CDR1 is SGHAT and CDR2 is FQNNGV in the germline V gene. Trimming took 2 bases from V and 0 from J, leaving 8 bases between them. The DNA of the CDR3 is TGTGCCAGCAGCTTATCAGGGGCCTCTGGAAACACCATATATTTT. This gives the protein CASSLSGASGNTIYF.

The genes are TRBV27 and TRBJ1-2; D ambiguous. This CDR3 region has 14 residues. CDR1 MNHEY and CDR2 SMNVEV come from the germline V gene (reference sequence). V was trimmed by 3 bases and J by 7 bases, leaving 15 bases between them. This CDR3 is CASSFGTPGGGYTF. In DNA form, the CDR3 reads TGTGCCAGCAGTTTCGGAACTCCCGGAGGTGGCTACACCTTC.

The rearrangement links TRBV5-1 to TRBJ2-7, with 7 bases aligning to TRBD1. Germline V lookup: CDR1 SGHRS, CDR2 YFSETQ. The CDR3 is 16 amino acids. V shed 0 bases, J shed 3 bases, and the junction held 9 bases outside the gene matches. The CDR3 sequence is CASSLGVSTGNYEQYF. CDR3 sequence (DNA): TGCGCCAGCAGCTTGGGCGTCTCGACAGGGAACTACGAGCAGTACTTC.

This sequence joins TRBV12-3 or TRBV12-4 and TRBJ2-5; D possibly matches TRBD1 or TRBD2 (5 bases each). V lost 6 bases and J 7 bases, leaving 15 bases between the germline ends. The CDR3 loop spans 13 amino acids. CDR3 bases: TGTGCCAGCAGAATAACGGGGCCATCGACCCAGTACTTC. This encodes CASRITGPSTQYF.

This chain uses TRBV7-2 with TRBJ2-7; D gene ambiguous. The CDR3 runs to 15 residues. CDR1 is SGHTA, CDR2 FQGNSA, per germline. The V and J ends lost 0 bases and 2 bases respectively, with 11 bases between them. The CDR3 region is CASSLAPSGPYEQYF. CDR3 in DNA: TGTGCCAGCAGCTTAGCCCCTTCCGGACCCTACGAGCAGTACTTC.

This clone was observed once. The V call is TRBV7-5, the J call TRBJ1-5. TRBV7-5 is listed as a pseudogene. The CDR3 extends over 18 amino acids. DNA for the CDR3: TGTGTCAGAAGGGTTAATAGGGGGGCTATAGTTCGCAATCAGCCCCAGCATTTT. This codes for CVRRVNRGAIVRNQPQHF.

CDR3 nucleotide sequence: TGCGCCAGCAGCATCCTAGCGGGGGGCCGCACAGATACGCAGTATTTT. It encodes CASSILAGGRTDTQYF. The rearrangement uses TRBV10-1 and TRBJ2-3, with 11 bases lining up with TRBD2. The CDR3 length is 16 residues. CDR1 and CDR2 (germline): WNHNN, SYGVQD (reference sequence). Trimming took 6 bases from V and 1 from J; bases not matched to a gene: 6.

A few counts support this clone. The V gene is TRBV7-8, the J gene TRBJ1-2, with a possible D match to TRBD1 (5 bases). The V and J ends lost 1 base and 7 bases respectively, with 25 bases between them. CDR1 is SGHVS and CDR2 is FQNEAQ in the germline V gene. The CDR3 loop spans 18 amino acids. The CDR3 region has the DNA TGTGCCAGCAGCTTAGGACCGTACCTGGATGGCAGCCAGGGTGGCTACACCTTC. Its protein is CASSLGPYLDGSQGGYTF.

The chain has TRBV3-1 (or the pseudogene TRBV3-2) and TRBJ2-3; D gene ambiguous. V shed 1 base and J shed 8 bases, with 13 bases lying between them. Germline values: CDR1 LGHDT, CDR2 YNNKEL (reference sequence). This CDR3 has 14 residues. The CDR3 here is CASSQVQLAGTQYF. The CDR3 DNA reads as TGTGCCAGCAGCCAAGTTCAGCTCGCAGGTACGCAGTATTTT.

The chain links TRBV19 to TRBJ1-4; possible D gene TRBD1, 6 bases. CDR3 size: 15 residues. Trimming pared 4 bases from V and 7 bases from J, leaving 16 bases between. Germline V gene sequence: CDR1 LNHDA, CDR2 SQIVND (reference sequence). The CDR3 protein is CASSNSGGAGEKLFF. In nucleotides, the CDR3 is TGTGCCAGTAGTAATTCGGGGGGCGCCGGTGAAAAACTGTTTTTT.

The gene calls are TRBV5-6 and TRBJ2-7; a possible D gene is TRBD1 (5 bases). Per germline, CDR1 SGHDT and CDR2 YYEEEE. The CDR3 runs 14 residues. Trimming took 5 bases from V and 3 from J, leaving 15 bases between them. CDR3 nucleotide sequence: TGTGCCAGCAGGCGTGACAGCCTCGACTACGAGCAGTACTTC. Translation: CASRRDSLDYEQYF.

The chain has TRBV3-1 (or the pseudogene TRBV3-2) and TRBJ2-1; possibly TRBD1 for D (5 bases). The V gene's germline CDR1 is LGHDT and CDR2 YNNKEL (reference sequence). This CDR3 has 17 amino acids. V was pared by 2 bases and J by 10 bases, with 24 bases between. CDR3 sequence: CASSQSRTGRTIREQFF. For the CDR3, the DNA is TGTGCCAGCAGCCAATCCCGAACAGGACGGACAATTCGCGAGCAGTTCTTC.

The V call is TRBV4-3, the J call TRBJ2-7, with TRBD1 as a possible D gene (6 bases). With 4 bases removed from V and 3 bases from J, the gap between germline ends came to 10 bases. The V gene's germline CDR1 is LGHNA and CDR2 YSLEER. The CDR3 has 13 residues. The CDR3 is CASSLRTDYEQYF. DNA of the CDR3: TGCGCCAGCAGCCTTCGGACAGACTACGAGCAGTACTTC.